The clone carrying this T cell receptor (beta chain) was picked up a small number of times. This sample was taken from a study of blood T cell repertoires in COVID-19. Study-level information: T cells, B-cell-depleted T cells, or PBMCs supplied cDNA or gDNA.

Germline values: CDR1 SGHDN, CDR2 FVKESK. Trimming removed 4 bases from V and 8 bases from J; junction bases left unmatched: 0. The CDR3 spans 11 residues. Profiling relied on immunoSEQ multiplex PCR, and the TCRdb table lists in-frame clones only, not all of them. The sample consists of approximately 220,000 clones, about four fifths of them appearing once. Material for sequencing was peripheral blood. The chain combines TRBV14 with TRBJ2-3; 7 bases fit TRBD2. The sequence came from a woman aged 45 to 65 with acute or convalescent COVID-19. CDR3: CASSPGGTQYF. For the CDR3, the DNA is TGTGCCAGCAGCCCGGGAGGTACGCAGTATTTT.